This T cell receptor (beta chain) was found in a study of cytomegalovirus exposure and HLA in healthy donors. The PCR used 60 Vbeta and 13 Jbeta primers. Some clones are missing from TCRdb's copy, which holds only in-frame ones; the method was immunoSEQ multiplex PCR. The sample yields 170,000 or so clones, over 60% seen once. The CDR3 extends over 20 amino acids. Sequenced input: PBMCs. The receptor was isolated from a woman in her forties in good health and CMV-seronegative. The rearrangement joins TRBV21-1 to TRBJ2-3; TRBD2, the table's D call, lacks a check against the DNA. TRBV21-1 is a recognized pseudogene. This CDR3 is CASSYWGGLIRRDSTDTQYF. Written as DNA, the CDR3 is TGTGCCAGCAGCTACTGGGGGGGACTTATACGACGAGATAGCACAGATACGCAGTATTTT.